These T cell receptor beta chains were read from a single sample in a study of shared clonotypes between healthy human individuals. TCRdb's copy holds only in-frame clones and misses some; the assay was immunoSEQ multiplex PCR. The repertoire has about 600,000 clones, roughly 95% of them found once; the top ten carry roughly 0.1%. Sequences were obtained from naive CD8+ T cells sorted from blood. These TCRs come from a woman aged 30 to 39 in good health. Both conserved end residues are part of each CDR3. The order of the fields is J gene, CDR3 length, clone size, V gene, CDR3 protein. Rows may omit the clone size; those that give it use once, few, many or a size class.

TRBJ2-3	15	.	TRBV19	CASSIGIKGTDTQYF
TRBJ2-5	16	.	TRBV28	CASSPGTSGTQETQYF
TRBJ2-1	15	.	TRBV28	CASSLFLAGYNEQFF
TRBJ2-2	11	.	TRBV7-9	CASRGDGELFF
TRBJ2-5	14	once	TRBV28	CASSLGRIQETQYF
TRBJ1-5	13	.	TRBV19	CASSSGVDQPQHF
TRBJ1-2	15	.	TRBV28	CASSAFRGANYGYTF
TRBJ2-5	14	.	TRBV9	CASSLAGGQETQYF
TRBJ2-7	15	.	TRBV28	CASSFRAGGSYEQYF
TRBJ2-1	14	once	TRBV29-1	CSVVVKSSYNEQFF
TRBJ1-1	14	.	TRBV30	CAWISGTGIREAFF
TRBJ2-1	14	.	TRBV27	CASSLLGRANEQFF
TRBJ2-3	15	.	TRBV11-2	CASSSTSGIRDTQYF
TRBJ2-3	13	.	TRBV7-9	CASSPKNPDTQYF
TRBJ2-2	16	.	TRBV6-5	CASSYSSGINTGELFF
TRBJ2-7	13	.	TRBV7-2	CASSSTGGYEQYF
TRBJ2-1	13	.	TRBV5-4	CASSGMTANEQFF
TRBJ1-4	16	.	TRBV30	CAWSDTVVATNEKLFF